The 27 T cell receptor beta chains in this list originate from one sample, sequenced in a study of blood T cell repertoires in COVID-19. The data were produced by immunoSEQ multiplex PCR, yet TCRdb's version contains in-frame clones alone and is incomplete. This sample has around 80,000 clones, with less than 90% found just once. The specimen sequenced was peripheral blood. The receptors come from a man aged 50-59 years with COVID-19, enrolled during active disease.

The chain is built from TRBV14 and TRBJ2-5, with 8 bases lining up with TRBD2. Trimming removed 1 base from V and 5 bases from J; junction bases left unmatched: 12. The length of the CDR3 is 17 residues. The germline CDR1 and CDR2 sequences are SGHDN and FVKESK. The CDR3 DNA reads as TGTGCCAGCAGCCAAGGGACTAGCTCCTTTAGCCAGGAGACCCAGTACTTC. Translated: CASSQGTSSFSQETQYF.

This chain joins TRBV12-3 or TRBV12-4 and TRBJ1-5; possibly TRBD1 for D (5 bases). With 4 bases removed from V and 7 bases from J, the gap between germline ends came to 8 bases. This CDR3 comprises 12 residues. In nucleotides, the CDR3 is TGTGCCAGCAGTTCGGACATCCAGCCCCAGCATTTT. The encoded protein is CASSSDIQPQHF.

This sequence joins TRBV5-8 and TRBJ1-1; 7 bases are shared with TRBD1. CDR3 size: 13 residues. V lost 0 bases, J lost 12 bases, and 8 bases stayed unmatched. CDR1 and CDR2 from the germline V gene are SGHTS and YDEGEE. The CDR3 bases are TGTGCCAGCAGCTTGGCGCGTGGGGACAGAACTTTCTTT. Amino acids: CASSLARGDRTFF.

This sequence joins TRBV18 and TRBJ1-3; D might be TRBD1 (5 bases). CDR1 KGHSH and CDR2 LQKENI come from the germline V gene. Between the trimmed V and J ends, which lost 3 bases and 0 bases, there was a span of 15 bases. This CDR3 has 17 residues. CDR3 sequence reads: CASSPEMGGYSGNTIYF. The CDR3 DNA sequence: TGTGCCAGCTCACCTGAAATGGGGGGATACTCTGGAAACACCATATATTTT.

This clone was counted a few times. The gene calls are TRBV19 and TRBJ2-1; TRBD1 matches 11 bases. Germline loops: CDR1 LNHDA, CDR2 SQIVND (reference sequence). This CDR3 has 16 residues. J was trimmed by 5 bases and V by 2 bases; bases with no gene match: 5. As DNA, the CDR3 is TGTGCCAGTAGTATACGGACAGGGGGCTGGAACAATGAGCAGTTCTTC. It is translated as CASSIRTGGWNNEQFF.

The chain carries TRBV30 and TRBJ2-7, with unresolved D. Germline values: CDR1 GTSNPN, CDR2 SVGIG (reference sequence). V was cut by 5 bases and J by 6 bases, with 11 bases left in between. This CDR3 spans 11 amino acids. The CDR3 loop reads CAWEEGAEQYF. CDR3 nucleotide sequence: TGTGCCTGGGAGGAAGGAGCCGAGCAGTACTTC. Full variable domain (outside the CDR3, taken from reference TRBV30 and TRBJ2-7): SQTIHQWPATLVQPVGSPLSLECTVEGTSNPNLYWYRQAAGRGLQLLFYSVGIGQISSEVPQNLSASRPQDRQFILSSKKLLLSDSGFYLCAWEEGAEQYFGPGTRLTVT.

This chain joins TRBV9 and TRBJ2-7, with D possibly TRBD1 on 5 matching bases. The CDR3 totals 16 residues. Deletions cut 0 bases from V and 3 bases from J, with 16 bases between. Germline assignment: CDR1 SGDLS and CDR2 YYNGEE. CDR3 sequence reads: CASSVAPGGRVYEQYF. The DNA for the CDR3 is TGTGCCAGCAGCGTAGCCCCCGGTGGCAGGGTCTACGAGCAGTACTTC.

J is TRBJ1-3 and V is TRBV3-1 (or the pseudogene TRBV3-2), with D perhaps TRBD1 (6 bases). The CDR3 length is 16 residues. Trimming cost V 1 base and J 4 bases, with 14 bases left between them. CDR1 and CDR2 (germline): LGHDT, YNNKEL (reference sequence). The CDR3 DNA sequence: TGTGCCAGCAGCCAAGGACGAGGGGGAAAAGGAAACACCATATATTTT. Translated, it gives CASSQGRGGKGNTIYF.

The V call is TRBV9, the J call TRBJ2-2, with D possibly TRBD2 on 6 matching bases. This CDR3 region has 15 residues. V was cut by 4 bases and J by 1 base, with 11 bases left in between. CDR1 and CDR2 (germline): SGDLS, YYNGEE. CDR3 bases: TGTGCCAGCAGCCCAGCCGGGAGGAACACCGGGGAGCTGTTTTTT. Translation gives CASSPAGRNTGELFF. The full variable domain, with the rest looked up from reference TRBV9 and TRBJ2-2, is DSGVTQTPKHLITATGQRVTLRCSPRSGDLSVYWYQQSLDQGLQFLIQYYNGEERAKGNILERFSAQQFPDLHSELNLSSLELGDSALYFCASSPAGRNTGELFFGEGSRLTVL.

This clone was seen a handful of times. The sample carries other DNA sequences with the same CDR3. This chain uses TRBV6-1 with TRBJ1-3; TRBD1 matches 7 bases. CDR1 and CDR2 from the germline V gene are MNHNS and SASEGT. The ends lost 3 bases at V and 0 bases at J; junction bases unmatched: 2. The CDR3 has 15 residues. The CDR3 region is CASSEDRNSGNTIYF. The CDR3 bases are TGTGCCAGCAGTGAGGACAGGAACTCTGGAAACACCATATATTTT.

The V gene is TRBV12-3 or TRBV12-4, the J gene TRBJ2-1; D is ambiguous. The CDR3 covers 12 residues. The germline V and J ends were trimmed by 4 bases and 4 bases, with 5 bases remaining between them. This CDR3 is CASSSGYNEQFF. The CDR3 DNA follows: TGTGCCAGCAGTTCCGGGTACAATGAGCAGTTCTTC.

V and J are TRBV7-3 and TRBJ2-7; D is ambiguous. In germline, CDR1 is SGHTA, CDR2 FQGTGA. V was clipped by 1 base and J by 0 bases, with 10 bases between them. The CDR3 covers 15 residues. The CDR3 nucleotides are TGTGCCAGCAGCTTAAATGCGGTTAGCTCCTACGAGCAGTACTTC. It is translated as CASSLNAVSSYEQYF.

V and J are TRBV6-2 or TRBV6-3 and TRBJ2-1, with 10 bases that match TRBD2. CDR1 and CDR2 (germline): MNHEY, SVGEGT. This CDR3 has 15 amino acids. The V segment lost 4 bases and the J segment 0 bases; nucleotides outside the gene matches: 0. DNA for the CDR3: TGTGCCAGCAGTTCTAGCGGGAGCTCCTACAATGAGCAGTTCTTC. Residues: CASSSSGSSYNEQFF.

This clone has only a few counts. Different DNA sequences within this sample yield the same CDR3. The V call is TRBV11-2, the J call TRBJ2-2, with a tentative D call TRBD2 (6 bases). The V gene lost 6 bases and the J gene lost 1 base, with 9 bases spanning the gap. Germline V gives CDR1 SGHAT, CDR2 FQNNGV. The CDR3 consists of 14 residues. CDR3 bases: TGTGCCAGCAGTCGGAGGGGGAACACCGGGGAGCTGTTTTTT. It translates to CASSRRGNTGELFF.

The V call is TRBV4-3, the J call TRBJ2-2; TRBD2 agrees at 10 bases. Germline trimming cut 0 bases from V and 6 bases from J; bases unmatched to any gene: 10. The CDR3 is 18 amino acids. The germline gives CDR1 LGHNA, CDR2 YSLEER. The CDR3 DNA sequence: TGCGCCAGCAGCCAAGAAGGCCTAGCGGGAGAAGTATCCGGGGAGCTGTTTTTT. Its protein product is CASSQEGLAGEVSGELFF.

This chain links TRBV27 with TRBJ2-7; D is perhaps TRBD2 (5 bases). Germline V lookup: CDR1 MNHEY, CDR2 SMNVEV (reference sequence). Trimming stripped 2 bases from V and 6 bases from J, with 14 bases between. The CDR3 is 14 amino acids. The CDR3 DNA follows: TGTGCCAGCAGTTTAAATAGGAGGCACACCGAGCAGTACTTC. Amino acid sequence: CASSLNRRHTEQYF.

This chain uses TRBV4-1 with TRBJ2-5; 9 positions agree with TRBD2. V shed 1 base and J 7 bases; nucleotides not matched to a gene: 7. There are 15 residues in the CDR3. CDR1 and CDR2 (germline): MGHRA, YSYEKL. Here the CDR3 DNA reads TGCGCCAGCAGCCAAGCTCAGCGGGGGGACGGGACCCAGTACTTC. Its protein product is CASSQAQRGDGTQYF.

The rearrangement uses TRBV6-1 and TRBJ2-2; 9 bases are shared with TRBD1. The CDR3 contains 18 residues. The trim removed 3 bases at V and 8 bases at J, leaving 16 bases unmatched. In germline, CDR1 is MNHNS, CDR2 SASEGT. CDR3 in DNA: TGTGCCAGCAGTGACCCTCCCGCGGGACAGGGAGGGTGGGGGGAGCTGTTTTTT. Translation: CASSDPPAGQGGWGELFF.

The rearrangement joins TRBV9 to TRBJ2-7; TRBD1 is a possible D gene (6 bases). V shed 1 base and J shed 5 bases, with 10 bases lying between them. CDR1 and CDR2 (germline): SGDLS, YYNGEE. The CDR3 length is 13 residues. The CDR3 loop reads CASSVTGLNEQYF. CDR3 in DNA: TGTGCCAGCAGCGTAACAGGGCTGAACGAGCAGTACTTC.

There are a few counts of this clone. The chain carries TRBV30 and TRBJ2-7; perhaps TRBD1 as D (6 bases). The CDR3 sequence is 11 residues long. Germline values: CDR1 GTSNPN, CDR2 SVGIG (reference sequence). CDR3 DNA: TGTGCATCGAACAGGGCCTACGAGCAGTACTTC. Translation: CASNRAYEQYF.

This clone was seen more than once but under ten times. The rearrangement joins TRBV30 to TRBJ2-2; unclear D gene. Deletions cut 5 bases from V and 6 bases from J, with 13 bases between. Germline V gene lookup returns CDR1 GTSNPN and CDR2 SVGIG (reference sequence). The CDR3 is 13 residues long. Here the CDR3 DNA reads TGTGCCTGGGATTTTGGAGCTGCCGGGGAGCTGTTTTTT. Encoded protein: CAWDFGAAGELFF.

The chain recombines TRBV7-3 with TRBJ1-4; D may be TRBD1 (5 bases). V lost 5 bases to trimming and J lost 0 bases, with 13 bases between them. The CDR3 is 16 residues long. Germline V CDR1 and CDR2: SGHTA, FQGTGA. Here the CDR3 reads CASSQNPRATNEKLFF. The DNA of the CDR3 is TGTGCCAGCAGCCAAAACCCCAGGGCAACTAATGAAAAACTGTTTTTT.

This sequence joins TRBV30 and TRBJ2-1; 11 bases match TRBD1. This CDR3 spans 15 amino acids. The V gene end was trimmed by 2 bases and the J gene end by 4 bases; junction bases not matched to a gene: 4. Germline loops: CDR1 GTSNPN, CDR2 SVGIG (reference sequence). The CDR3 DNA reads TGTGCCTGGAGTCCCGGGACAGGGGGTTACAATGAGCAGTTCTTC. Translation: CAWSPGTGGYNEQFF.

This clone appeared a single time. The gene calls are TRBV7-9 and TRBJ2-3, with D perhaps TRBD1 (6 bases). This CDR3 comprises 15 residues. From germline, CDR1 is SEHNR and CDR2 FQNEAQ (reference sequence). Deletions cut 0 bases from V and 1 base from J, with 8 bases between. In DNA, the CDR3 is TGTGCCAGCAGCTTAGCGGCAGGGGGCACAGATACGCAGTATTTT. Its translation is CASSLAAGGTDTQYF.

V gene TRBV3-1 (or the pseudogene TRBV3-2) combines with J gene TRBJ1-4, with D hard to call. V gave up 4 bases and J gave up 2 bases, with 8 bases separating them. CDR1 and CDR2 from the germline V gene are LGHDT and YNNKEL (reference sequence). The CDR3 loop spans 14 amino acids. CDR3 residues: CASSPPRTNEKLFF. The CDR3 DNA is TGTGCCAGCAGCCCACCGAGGACTAATGAAAAACTGTTTTTT.

This clone was seen a handful of times. This chain connects TRBV19 to TRBJ2-1; D gene ambiguous. This CDR3 spans 11 amino acids. V was trimmed by 5 bases and J by 4 bases, leaving 3 bases between them. Germline CDR1 is LNHDA and CDR2 is SQIVND (reference sequence). The CDR3 region has the DNA TGTGCCAGTAGTTATTACAATGAGCAGTTCTTC. This codes for CASSYYNEQFF.

This chain connects TRBV7-9 to TRBJ1-2, with a weak D call TRBD1 (6 bases). Trimming removed 3 bases at V and 4 bases at J, with 21 bases between. CDR3 length: 17 residues. CDR1 is SEHNR, CDR2 FQNEAQ, per germline (reference sequence). In nucleotides, the CDR3 is TGTGCCAGCAGCTTTCCCGAACGACAGGAAAGGGGCTATGGCTACACCTTC. Translation: CASSFPERQERGYGYTF.